This T cell receptor (beta chain) was identified in a study of graft-versus-host responses after intestinal transplantation (TCRdb year 2021). Study-wide context: The transplants that recipients got were multivisceral, liver-intestinal, or isolated intestinal. All recipients received anti-thymocyte globulin induction followed by maintenance tacrolimus and steroids for roughly three years. After intestinal transplantation, graft-versus-host and host-versus-graft alloreactive T cell clones in the graft, circulation and bone marrow were tracked using bulk TCR-beta CDR3 sequencing. Alloreactive clones were identified by sequencing pre-transplant mixed lymphocyte reaction products and comparing them with unstimulated pre-transplant donor and recipient T cells. The cohort enrolled 24 intestinal transplant recipients, one of whom was a retransplant, and 3 patients without pretransplant specimens were excluded. Donor T cell macrochimerism was defined as a peak of at least 4% donor T cells among recipient peripheral blood mononuclear cells. Rather than going through the commercial service, samples from a few later patients were sequenced in-house on an Illumina MiSeq and processed with MiXCR.

Points the paper makes about the study in general: GvH clones were detected in recipient bone marrow, and some appeared earlier in ileal mucosa or blood, consistent with an intestinal mucosal origin. The conclusions were limited by the relatively low number and heterogeneity of the intestinal transplant patients. Patients with donor T cell macrochimerism had high GvH to HvG T cell clonal ratios in their allografts. Early after transplant, peak levels of circulating GvH clones were associated with declines in HvG clones.

Spanning cysteine to phenylalanine, the CDR3 consists of 15 amino acids. Only CDR3 DNA remains: 45 bases, in frame from the first base. Via the germline V gene (reference sequence), CDR1 is MNHEY and CDR2 SMNVEV. The junction carries 7 bases between V and J, which are trimmed by 3 bases and 1 base respectively. Library method: the immunoSEQ multiplex PCR assay. For most patients, genomic DNA was isolated with the Qiagen DNeasy Blood and Tissue Kit and sent frozen to Adaptive Biotechnologies for TCR sequencing. For most patients, genomic DNA was subjected to high-throughput TCR-beta CDR3 sequencing by Adaptive Biotechnologies. The original pipeline was this. TCR sequencing data were retrieved from Adaptive's ImmunoSEQ software for 18 patients, whereas a few other patients were processed with MiXCR and VDJtools. CD4 versus CD8 sorting errors were corrected by removing sequences found in both subsets at a frequency ratio below 5:1. CDR3 nucleotide sequences shared by donor and recipient were removed because the origin of these sequences could not be assigned. At least 2-fold expansion over unstimulated cells and a minimum CFSE-low frequency of 0.002% (template counts) or 0.001% (read counts) were required for clones to be classified as alloreactive. Clones detected in sequenced pre-transplant spleen, lymph node, or MLR CFSE-low populations of the donor or recipient were defined as mappable. The cumulative frequency of alloreactive clones was calculated as a percentage of all sequences, weighted by copy number. Here the immuneACCESS table is served through TCRdb, limited to in-frame sequences with V and J called. Missing clones are a known gap in these copies; in checked studies unresolved V genes cover under half, and the rest lacks a known reason. V and J calls and clone size are those listed in that table; D and trimming were worked out from the DNA. The sample table records tens of thousands of clones; around 90% of these occur just once. In total, the top ten clones hold less than 5% of the sample.

As regards this clone: This clone's antigen is unknown. Base qualities are missing; no much larger clone stands one base away.

What this sample's time point label stands for: cells obtained before transplantation from donor or recipient. CD3+CD4+ and CD3+CD8+ populations were FACS-sorted from unstimulated pre-transplant donor and recipient cells taken from spleen or lymph nodes. This receptor was identified in a human donor who was the organ donor for an intestinal transplant. Sequencing was performed on unstimulated CD8+ T cells sorted from spleen or lymph node cells, taken before transplant. Recombination connected TRBV27 to TRBJ2-6; TRBD2 might be the D gene, on 6 matching bases. The CDR3 loop reads CASSLGTSGANVLTF. In nucleotide form, the sequence is TGTGCCAGCAGTTTGGGGACTTCTGGGGCCAACGTCCTGACTTTC. The full variable domain, with segments outside the CDR3 supplied by the reference TRBV27 and TRBJ2-6 proteins, appears as EAQVTQNPRYLITVTGKKLTVTCSQNMNHEYMSWYRQDPGLGLRQIYYSMNVEVTDKGDVPEGYKVSRKEKRNFPLILESPSPNQTSLYFCASSLGTSGANVLTFGAGSRLTVL.